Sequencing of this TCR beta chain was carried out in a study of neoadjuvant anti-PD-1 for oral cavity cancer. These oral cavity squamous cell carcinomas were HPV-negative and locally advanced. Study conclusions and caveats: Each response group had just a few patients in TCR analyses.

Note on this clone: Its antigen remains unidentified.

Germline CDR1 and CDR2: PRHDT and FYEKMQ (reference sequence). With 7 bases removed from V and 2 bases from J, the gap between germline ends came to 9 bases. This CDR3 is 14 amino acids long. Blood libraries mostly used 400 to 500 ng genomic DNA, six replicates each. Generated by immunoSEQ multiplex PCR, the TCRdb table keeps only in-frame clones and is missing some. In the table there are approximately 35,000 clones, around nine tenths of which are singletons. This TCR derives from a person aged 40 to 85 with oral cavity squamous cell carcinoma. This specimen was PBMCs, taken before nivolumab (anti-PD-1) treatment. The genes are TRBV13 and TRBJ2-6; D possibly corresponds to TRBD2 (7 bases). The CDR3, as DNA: TGTGCCAGCAAGGGGGGGGCTGGGGCCAACGTCCTGACTTTC. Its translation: CASKGGAGANVLTF.